This T cell receptor beta chain came from a study of technical replicates of blood from several donors. Looked up from germline, CDR1 is MGHRA and CDR2 is YSYEKL. The germline V and J ends were trimmed by 1 base and 6 bases, with 16 bases remaining between them. The CDR3 runs 16 residues. Generated by immunoSEQ multiplex PCR, the TCRdb table keeps only in-frame clones and is missing some. The repertoire holds around 72,000 clones, roughly nine tenths seen once, with under 0.4% in the top ten. The V and J genes are TRBV4-1 and TRBJ1-5; D might be TRBD1 (5 bases). The sample taken for sequencing was T cells isolated from PBMCs. The TCR was taken from a human donor in good health. Some clones in this sample may be carry-over from other donors' samples. This CDR3 reads CASSQGGFGGVQPQHF. The CDR3 DNA reads as TGCGCCAGCAGCCAAGGGGGGTTTGGGGGGGTTCAGCCCCAGCATTTT.